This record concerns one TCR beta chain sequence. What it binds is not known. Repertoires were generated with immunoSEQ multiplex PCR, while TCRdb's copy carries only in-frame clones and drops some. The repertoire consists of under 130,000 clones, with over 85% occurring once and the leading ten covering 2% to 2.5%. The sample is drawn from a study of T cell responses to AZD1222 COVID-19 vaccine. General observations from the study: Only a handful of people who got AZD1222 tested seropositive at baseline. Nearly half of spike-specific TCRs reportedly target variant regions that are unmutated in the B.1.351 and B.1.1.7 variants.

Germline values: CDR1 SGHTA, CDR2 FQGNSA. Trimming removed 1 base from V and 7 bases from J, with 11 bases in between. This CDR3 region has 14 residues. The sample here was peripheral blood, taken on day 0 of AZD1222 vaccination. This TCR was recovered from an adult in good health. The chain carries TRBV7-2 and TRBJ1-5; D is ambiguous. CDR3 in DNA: TGTGCCAGCAGCTTAGTCGTGGCGGAACAGCCCCAGCATTTT. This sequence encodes CASSLVVAEQPQHF.